The source of this T cell receptor beta chain is a study of cytomegalovirus exposure and HLA in healthy donors. CDR1 and CDR2 from the germline V gene are SGHRS and YFSETQ. J was trimmed by 1 base and V by 4 bases; bases with no gene match: 3. The CDR3 runs 14 residues. Only in-frame clones appear in the TCRdb table, and some are missing; sequencing was by immunoSEQ multiplex PCR. The profile shows 150,000 to 200,000 clones, 85% of them singletons. The sequenced sample consisted of PBMCs. This TCR was recovered from a man aged 25 to 40 in good health and CMV-seropositive. The chain is built from TRBV5-1 and TRBJ2-5; TRBD1 agrees at 8 bases. The CDR3 region has the DNA TGCGCCAGCAGCGGCACAGGGGGCCAAGAGACCCAGTACTTC. Translation gives CASSGTGGQETQYF.